The following is a T cell receptor (beta chain) sequence with its context. Its antigen remains undetermined. It has no much larger one-base neighbor in the sample; base qualities were not kept. TCR beta CDR3 regions were amplified from RNA transcripts. For the first round of RT-PCR on the TCR CDR3, the HTBI primer set was used together with the Qiagen OneStep RT-PCR kit. Libraries were constructed in a second round of multiplex PCR, after which size selection and purification were performed. The libraries were sequenced on an Illumina HiSeq2000 using paired-end 100 bp reads. In the source study's methods: Raw data were processed with SOAPnuke, discarding reads with adapters, uncalled bases, mean Phred below 15, or no exact constant-primer or identifier match. High-quality paired reads were merged with COPE v1.2.5, and unique nucleotide sequences were defined as clonotypes. Clonotypes were aligned to IMGT TRBV, TRBD and TRBJ reference segments using MiTCR v1.1. The analysis included only V-J combinations with a frequency above 0.0001, which together covered about 99% of the repertoires. The TCS score was defined as the ratio of F50 (clonal expansion) to E x V (chaos), calculated using BLOSUM62-based TCRdist between CDR3 peptides within each V-J. Welch's t-statistics and random forest reduced 500 to 550 V-J features to roughly 13, which were used in a naive Bayes classifier (R e1071). The public reads were reprocessed in TCRdb via fastp at Q25 and MiXCR, keeping in-frame beta chains. Rows matching on CDR3 protein sequence are summarized as one entry with the most common DNA and genes. What appears here as the V and J calls and clone size reflects TCRdb's work, not the paper's. The sample table lists 700,000 or so distinct CDR3 sequences, around 15% of them with a count of one. About an eighth of the sample belongs to the ten largest clones.

Moderately to severely active disease, a Clinical Activity Score of at least 3, a NOSPECS grade of at least 4, and a duration under 3 months were present in ophthalmopathy patients. Exclusion was applied to patients with uncontrolled infections, other autoimmune diseases, pregnancy or lactation. Clinical symptoms, serum thyroxine and TRAb, thyroid ultrasound, and orbital computed tomography formed the basis for the diagnoses. PBMCs were isolated from approximately 10 ml of fresh peripheral blood by Ficoll-Paque density gradient centrifugation. Total RNA was extracted using Trizol reagent, and RNA quality was assessed on an Agilent 2100 Bioanalyzer. The sample belongs to a study of T cells in Graves' hyperthyroidism and ophthalmopathy (dated by TCRdb to about 2019). For the wider study: Peripheral blood samples were taken at the time of initial diagnosis, prior to any treatment. A discovery cohort of around 98 patients, 43 with Graves' ophthalmopathy and fewer than 65 with stable Graves' hyperthyroidism, was used to find distinguishing TCR V-J signatures. Prospective prediction of ophthalmopathy was tested in an independent validation cohort of 18 hyperthyroidism patients and 17 patients who later progressed to ophthalmopathy. For training and testing, the 110 or so patients in the discovery cohort were randomly divided in a 7:3 ratio. In over five Graves' hyperthyroidism patients, the study also compared T-cell repertoires from thyroid tissue with T-cell repertoires from blood. After sampling, hyperthyroidism patients received methimazole starting at 30 mg daily, and ophthalmopathy patients received high-dose intravenous methylprednisolone. The paper reports TCR Vbeta CDR3 sequencing of approximately 140 peripheral blood samples: over 40 ophthalmopathy, under 80 hyperthyroidism and around 17 progressor patients.

What the research found in general, with its limitations: Most expanded thyroid clonotypes (frequency above 0.001) were also found in blood, which suggests that blood repertoires may mirror thyroid immune responses. During validation, the model predicted progression to ophthalmopathy a median of about 6.3 months ahead of onset, with around 71% sensitivity and roughly 72% specificity. A 13 V-J signature model separated ophthalmopathy from stable hyperthyroidism, with roughly 88% sensitivity and about 81% specificity in cross-validation and 80%/75% in testing. No statistical method was used to fix the sample size in advance, and group allocation was not hidden from the investigators.

This clonotype was obtained from a woman between 50 and 59 years old with Graves' ophthalmopathy. Sample: blood.

The nucleotide sequence is given as TGCAGCGCCAAATTAGCGGGAGGTGGCACCGGGGAGCTGTTTTTT. It translates as CSAKLAGGGTGELFF. The receptor chain draws on TRBV29-1 and TRBJ2-2, and TRBD2 aligns with 10 junction nucleotides. Unmatched junction bases come to 9, with V trimmed by 7 bases and J by 4 bases. CDR1 and CDR2 are read off the germline V gene as SQVTM and ANQGSEA. The CDR3 numbers 15 residues from cysteine through phenylalanine. Solely the CDR3 DNA is kept, with 45 bases framed from the first base.